The 6 T cell receptor beta chains listed next were all sequenced from one sample in a study of Tregs in tolerant kidney transplant recipients. TCRdb keeps only in-frame clones here, not all; method: immunoSEQ multiplex PCR. This table holds 30,000 or so clones. This sample comprised CD8+ T cells from blood, obtained before the transplant. These receptors came from a human donor who received a combined kidney and bone marrow transplant.

Incomplete CDR3 DNA: TGTGCCAGTAGTCCACTAACAGGAGGAAACTATGGC. Translation: CASSPLTGGNYG. The CDR3, in full, reads CASSPLTGGNYGYTF. This rearrangement joins TRBV19 to TRBJ1-2; TRBD1 might be the D (5 bases). The CDR3 end lies 3 residues beyond the end of the read and is filled in from the germline J gene. This CDR3 contains 15 residues. CDR1 is LNHDA, CDR2 SQIVND, per germline (reference sequence). The V gene lost 5 bases and the J gene lost 2 bases, with 15 bases spanning the gap.

As to this clone: The CDR3 end is not reached by the read, which stops 3 residues before it; the germline J gene fills it in. V and J are TRBV7-8 and TRBJ2-5; D perhaps matches TRBD1 (5 bases). The CDR3 has 15 amino acids. Trimming took 4 bases from V and 2 from J, leaving 14 bases between them. CDR1 is SGHVS, CDR2 FQNEAQ, per germline. The CDR3 bases that were read are TGTGCCAGCAGCTGGCTGACAGAAGCACAAGAGACC. Translating it yields CASSWLTEAQET. The complete CDR3 protein is CASSWLTEAQETQYF.

This chain's CDR3 is CASSRGQGPEQYF. The CDR3 bases that were read are TGTGCCAGCAGCCGGGGACAGGGGCCCGAG. This sequence joins TRBV7-9 and TRBJ2-7, with 10 bases that match TRBD1. The read ends 3 residues shy of where the CDR3 ends; the end is completed using the germline J gene. The CDR3 is made up of 13 amino acids. CDR1 is SEHNR, CDR2 FQNEAQ, per germline (reference sequence). J was trimmed by 6 bases and V by 5 bases; bases with no gene match: 4.

Remarks on this clone: The read gets to within 3 residues of the CDR3 end, and the germline J gene fills in the rest. The V call is TRBV20-1, the J call TRBJ2-7, with TRBD2 identical over 13 bases. The CDR3 length is 15 residues. V lost 4 bases and J lost 3; bases outside the gene matches: 6. CDR1 is DFQATT and CDR2 is SNEGSKA in the germline V gene (reference sequence). Partial CDR3 DNA: TGCAGTGCTACCGGACTAGCGGGAGTTCTCTACGAG. It translates to CSATGLAGVLYE. The CDR3, in full, reads CSATGLAGVLYEQYF.

The part of the CDR3 DNA that was read is TGTGCCAGCAGCCCTGGACAGGACTACAATGAG. It encodes CASSPGQDYNE. The whole CDR3 protein is CASSPGQDYNEQFF. The gene calls are TRBV7-3 and TRBJ2-1, with 7 bases identical to TRBD1. The read finishes 3 residues shy of the CDR3 end, and the germline J gene is used to complete it. Germline values: CDR1 SGHTA, CDR2 FQGTGA. The CDR3 runs to 14 residues. The V and J ends lost 5 bases and 3 bases, in that order; junction bases with no gene match: 4.

Concerning this clone: The read ends 3 residues early relative to the CDR3; the germline J gene fills the gap. The V gene is TRBV6-1, the J gene TRBJ2-1; 8 bases line up with TRBD1. The CDR3 totals 14 residues. The germline V gene has CDR1 MNHNS and CDR2 SASEGT. J was trimmed by 3 bases and V by 4 bases; bases with no gene match: 2. The CDR3 bases that were read are TGTGCCAGCAGTGCCGGGACAGGCTACAATGAG. Its protein is CASSAGTGYNE. The full CDR3 reads CASSAGTGYNEQFF.